This is a list of T cell receptor beta chains from one sample in a study of CD8 T cells in Susac syndrome. TCRdb re-analysed the immunoSEQ multiplex PCR reads in MiXCR, keeping a single row per CDR3 protein. The table has 300,000 to 350,000 distinct CDR3 sequences, about 91% seen once. Sequenced sample: CD4+ T cells from PBMCs. These receptors were taken from a human donor with multiple sclerosis. CDR3s leave out the opening cysteine and the closing phenylalanine or tryptophan. Fields, in order: V gene, J gene, D gene, CDR3 protein. D genes are given only for firm matches.

V gene: TRBV12-3/TRBV12-4; J gene: TRBJ2-7; D gene: NA; CDR3 protein: ASSLVGGASDEQY
V gene: TRBV9; J gene: TRBJ2-1; D gene: NA; CDR3 protein: ASSVVSQSNEQF
V gene: TRBV12-3/TRBV12-4; J gene: TRBJ1-2; D gene: TRBD1; CDR3 protein: ASSLTGGFVGYT
V gene: TRBV19; J gene: TRBJ2-1; D gene: TRBD2; CDR3 protein: ASSIRTSGSNEQF
V gene: TRBV7-9; J gene: TRBJ2-7; D gene: NA; CDR3 protein: ASSLGQHYEQY
V gene: TRBV20-1; J gene: TRBJ2-1; D gene: NA; CDR3 protein: SVVSSYNEQF
V gene: TRBV19; J gene: TRBJ1-4; D gene: NA; CDR3 protein: ASTLTATNGELF
V gene: TRBV7-9; J gene: TRBJ2-6; D gene: NA; CDR3 protein: ATPRSGANVLT
V gene: TRBV20-1; J gene: TRBJ1-1; D gene: NA; CDR3 protein: SARGISGEAF
V gene: TRBV6-6; J gene: TRBJ1-2; D gene: NA; CDR3 protein: ASSPGPSRGYT
V gene: TRBV6-1; J gene: TRBJ2-2; D gene: TRBD2; CDR3 protein: ASSHTRGSGRAGELF
V gene: TRBV12-3/TRBV12-4; J gene: TRBJ2-3; D gene: NA; CDR3 protein: ASSIREFTDTQY
V gene: TRBV7-3; J gene: TRBJ1-4; D gene: TRBD1; CDR3 protein: ASSLSGGDEKLF
V gene: TRBV10-3; J gene: TRBJ2-5; D gene: NA; CDR3 protein: ATGGPSETQY
V gene: TRBV11-2; J gene: TRBJ1-2; D gene: NA; CDR3 protein: ASSLRRGYGYT
V gene: TRBV9; J gene: TRBJ2-1; D gene: TRBD1; CDR3 protein: ASSVGTGDYNEQF
V gene: TRBV14; J gene: TRBJ2-7; D gene: NA; CDR3 protein: ASSQGYPTGSYEQY
V gene: TRBV24-1; J gene: TRBJ2-1; D gene: TRBD2; CDR3 protein: ATSDRAGSGGNEQF
V gene: TRBV5-1; J gene: TRBJ2-1; D gene: TRBD2; CDR3 protein: ASSLDPTREGRFNEQF
V gene: TRBV20-1; J gene: TRBJ2-7; D gene: TRBD1; CDR3 protein: SAGRDRAYEQY
V gene: TRBV3-1; J gene: TRBJ2-2; D gene: NA; CDR3 protein: ASSQDLGNTGELF
V gene: TRBV5-1; J gene: TRBJ2-5; D gene: TRBD1; CDR3 protein: ASIAGTGDQETQY
V gene: TRBV20-1; J gene: TRBJ1-1; D gene: NA; CDR3 protein: SATPGNTEAF
V gene: TRBV3-1; J gene: TRBJ2-1; D gene: NA; CDR3 protein: ASSQDEGTYNEQF
V gene: TRBV6-2/TRBV6-3; J gene: TRBJ1-1; D gene: TRBD1; CDR3 protein: ASSSGQGVQGTEAF
V gene: TRBV20-1; J gene: TRBJ2-3; D gene: TRBD2; CDR3 protein: SASMGREGLADTQY
V gene: TRBV7-6; J gene: TRBJ1-1; D gene: TRBD1; CDR3 protein: ASSLWTGGDTEAF
V gene: TRBV11-1; J gene: TRBJ2-7; D gene: TRBD1; CDR3 protein: ASSPRDRGHEQY